The present T cell receptor (beta chain) was sequenced within a study of cytomegalovirus exposure and HLA in healthy donors. CDR1 SGHNT and CDR2 YYREEE come from the germline V gene (reference sequence). V was pared by 0 bases and J by 8 bases, with 4 bases of the junction left unmatched. This CDR3 is built from 13 residues. To note about this clone: No antigen is known for it.

Study-level results: Indistinguishable V segments, including TRBV6-2 and TRBV6-3, were excluded.

Researchers ran the PCR with 60 Vbeta and 13 Jbeta primers. The table came from immunoSEQ multiplex PCR; TCRdb's copy has only in-frame clones and leaves some out. Of approximately 150,000 clones in the sample, approximately 79% were seen once. The sample was PBMCs. J is TRBJ1-2 and V is TRBV5-4, with 7 bases identical to TRBD1. This sequence was found in a male donor in good health and CMV-seronegative. The CDR3 region has the DNA TGTGCCAGCAGCTTGGACAGGGGAGACGGCTACACCTTC. It specifies CASSLDRGDGYTF.